This T cell receptor beta chain was obtained from a study of OX40 agonist ivuxolimab in advanced cancers. As regards this clone: Its specificity is unknown.

Autoimmune disease history or systemic immunosuppression disqualified patients. Baseline, cycle 4 day 1, and cycle 7 day 1 were the blood sampling points. The junction had 7 bases not matched to a gene; V was cut back by 8 bases and J by 3 bases. Germline CDR1 reads SNHLY; CDR2 reads FYNNEI. The CDR3 runs 14 residues. Study-wide results and caveats: Expanded clones belonging to CD8+ T cells outnumbered, on average, those of CD4+. Clonal expansion was seen in CD4+ and CD8+ blood T cells by week 6 at 0.1 to 3.0 mg/kg.

Repertoires were generated with immunoSEQ multiplex PCR, while TCRdb's copy carries only in-frame clones and drops some. Of about 140,000 clones listed, about nine tenths were seen once; the top ten hold 0.85% to 1.4%. The chain recombines TRBV2 with TRBJ1-2, with 9 nucleotides matching TRBD1. The input for sequencing was CD4+ or CD8+ T cells sorted from blood, taken in a trial of the OX40 agonist ivuxolimab. This receptor was taken from an adult with an advanced solid tumor such as melanoma, head and neck, liver or kidney cancer. The CDR3 DNA is TGTGCCAGCCAGGGACAGGGAAACTACTATGGCTACACCTTC. This sequence encodes CASQGQGNYYGYTF.